This entry lists 3 T cell receptor beta chains sequenced from one sample in a study of blood T cell repertoires in COVID-19. Sequencing was performed with immunoSEQ multiplex PCR; in TCRdb, only in-frame clones are kept and a portion is missing. The sample records some 300,000 clones, about 86% being singletons. Sequenced: peripheral blood. The receptors shown here come from a woman aged 70-85 years with COVID-19, enrolled during active disease.

This sequence joins TRBV3-1 (or the pseudogene TRBV3-2) and TRBJ1-2; 8 bases align to TRBD1. CDR3 length: 14 amino acids. V lost 0 bases to trimming and J lost 7 bases; unmatched junction nucleotides: 4. From germline, CDR1 is LGHDT and CDR2 YNNKEL (reference sequence). CDR3 bases: TGTGCCAGCAGCCAAGAGGACAGGGCCCCTGGCTACACCTTC. This sequence encodes CASSQEDRAPGYTF.

The chain couples TRBV3-1 (or the pseudogene TRBV3-2) to TRBJ2-5; TRBD1 matches 7 bases. Losses at the gene ends were 4 bases for V and 4 bases for J; bases not matched to a gene: 9. CDR3 length equals 15 residues. The germline CDR1 and CDR2 sequences are LGHDT and YNNKEL (reference sequence). DNA of the CDR3: TGTGCCAGCAGCCCCCGGACAGGACCCCGAGAGACCCAGTACTTC. This encodes CASSPRTGPRETQYF.

The V and J genes are TRBV28 and TRBJ2-7, with D hard to call. Trimming shortened V by 6 bases and J by 2 bases, and 5 bases separated the two germline ends. The CDR3 sequence is 11 residues long. Looked up from germline, CDR1 is MDHEN and CDR2 is SYDVKM. The CDR3, as DNA: TGTGCCAGCAGCCGTACCTACGAGCAGTACTTC. Its translation: CASSRTYEQYF.